Listed here are 8 T cell receptor beta chains from one sample, sequenced in a study of cytotoxic CD8 clonotypes in ibrutinib-treated CLL. Only in-frame clones appear in the TCRdb table, and some are missing; sequencing was by immunoSEQ multiplex PCR. Counted here are roughly 76,000 clones, approximately 80% occurring once; the ten biggest clones make up less than 9%. The sequences come from PBMCs, collected at disease progression, from a patient treated with ibrutinib. The receptors were sampled from a human donor with chronic lymphocytic leukemia.

The chain combines TRBV9 with TRBJ2-2, with D possibly being TRBD2 (5 bases). Germline-derived CDR1 and CDR2 are SGDLS and YYNGEE. V lost 4 bases to trimming and J lost 5 bases, with 12 bases between them. The CDR3 is made up of 14 amino acids. CDR3 loop: CASSSRRGTGELFF. The DNA of the CDR3 is TGTGCCAGCAGCTCCCGACGAGGGACCGGGGAGCTGTTTTTT.

The rearrangement links TRBV2 to TRBJ1-1; the D gene is possibly TRBD1 (5 bases). V shed 7 bases and J shed 1 base, with 10 bases lying between them. Per germline, CDR1 SNHLY and CDR2 FYNNEI. The length of the CDR3 is 13 residues. The CDR3 region is CASNNDRNTEAFF. The CDR3 DNA reads TGTGCCAGCAACAATGACAGGAACACTGAAGCTTTCTTT.

V gene TRBV30 combines with J gene TRBJ2-3, with 13 nucleotides matching TRBD2. Germline V gene sequence: CDR1 GTSNPN, CDR2 SVGIG (reference sequence). This CDR3 has 17 residues. Trimming at V came to 2 bases and at J to 2 bases, leaving 7 bases not matched to a gene. As DNA, the CDR3 is TGTGCCTGGAGTCTAGGACTAGCGGGGGTGACCACAGATACGCAGTATTTT. Residues: CAWSLGLAGVTTDTQYF. The whole variable domain, filled in from reference TRBV30 and TRBJ2-3, reads SQTIHQWPATLVQPVGSPLSLECTVEGTSNPNLYWYRQAAGRGLQLLFYSVGIGQISSEVPQNLSASRPQDRQFILSSKKLLLSDSGFYLCAWSLGLAGVTTDTQYFGPGTRLTVL.

The rearrangement uses TRBV5-1 and TRBJ2-5; 8 nucleotides align to TRBD2. The CDR3 is made up of 15 amino acids. The ends lost 0 bases at V and 4 bases at J; junction bases unmatched: 5. CDR1 is SGHRS and CDR2 is YFSETQ in the germline V gene. The CDR3 spells CASSLGRGALETQYF. Written as DNA, the CDR3 is TGCGCCAGCAGCTTGGGGCGGGGGGCATTAGAGACCCAGTACTTC. The full variable domain, its missing parts supplied by reference TRBV5-1 and TRBJ2-5, is KAGVTQTPRYLIKTRGQQVTLSCSPISGHRSVSWYQQTPGQGLQFLFEYFSETQRNKGNFPGRFSGRQFSNSRSEMNVSTLELGDSALYLCASSLGRGALETQYFGPGTRLLVL.

The chain is built from TRBV7-2 and TRBJ2-5, with TRBD2 identical over 7 bases. The CDR3 sequence is 14 residues long. Germline V lookup: CDR1 SGHTA, CDR2 FQGNSA. V lost 4 bases and J lost 1; bases outside the gene matches: 3. The CDR3 DNA reads TGTGCCAGCAGCTACGGGGGGACCCAAGAGACCCAGTACTTC. Amino acids: CASSYGGTQETQYF.

The rearrangement links TRBV4-1 to TRBJ2-7; possibly TRBD1 for D (6 bases). The CDR3 length is 16 residues. From germline, CDR1 is MGHRA and CDR2 YSYEKL. V lost 0 bases to trimming and J lost 2 bases, with 14 bases between them. As DNA, the CDR3 is TGCGCCAGCAGCCAAGAGCCCAAAGGGGGTGCCTACGAGCAGTACTTC. Amino acid sequence: CASSQEPKGGAYEQYF.

This sequence joins TRBV20-1 and TRBJ1-2; D not resolved. V was trimmed by 7 bases and J by 1 base, leaving 7 bases between them. The CDR3 runs 11 residues. Germline V gene sequence: CDR1 DFQATT, CDR2 SNEGSKA (reference sequence). The CDR3 region is CSVQINYGYTF. CDR3 DNA sequence: TGCAGTGTCCAGATTAACTATGGCTACACCTTC.

V gene TRBV5-4 combines with J gene TRBJ1-3, with 8 bases aligning to TRBD1. CDR3 length: 14 amino acids. CDR1 is SGHNT and CDR2 is YYREEE in the germline V gene (reference sequence). Trimming cost V 1 base and J 4 bases; bases outside gene matches: 1. CDR3 amino acids: CASSLQGAGNTIYF. The DNA for the CDR3 is TGTGCCAGCAGCTTGCAGGGGGCAGGAAACACCATATATTTT.